The 21 T cell receptor beta chains in this list originate from one sample, sequenced in a study of cytomegalovirus exposure and HLA in healthy donors. Primers: 60 Vbeta forward and 13 Jbeta reverse. The repertoire was sequenced with immunoSEQ multiplex PCR; TCRdb's copy has only in-frame clones and lacks some. This sample's table has 45,000 to 50,000 clones. The sequencing input was PBMCs. The source of these receptors is a male donor in good health and CMV-seronegative.

The DNA for the CDR3 is TGCGCCAGCAGCTTGGTCAGGGTCAATCAGCCCCAGCATTTT. Encoded protein: CASSLVRVNQPQHF. The chain links TRBV5-1 to TRBJ1-5, with D perhaps TRBD1 (5 bases). Trimming left V 0 bases short and J 3 bases short, with 7 bases between. Germline V gene lookup returns CDR1 SGHRS and CDR2 YFSETQ. This CDR3 contains 14 residues. The full variable domain, with the rest looked up from reference TRBV5-1 and TRBJ1-5, is KAGVTQTPRYLIKTRGQQVTLSCSPISGHRSVSWYQQTPGQGLQFLFEYFSETQRNKGNFPGRFSGRQFSNSRSEMNVSTLELGDSALYLCASSLVRVNQPQHFGDGTRLSIL.

The J gene is TRBJ2-5, the V gene TRBV9, with 11 bases that match TRBD2. V shed 4 bases, J shed 5 bases, and the junction held 10 bases outside the gene matches. The CDR3 sequence is 16 residues long. Per germline, CDR1 SGDLS and CDR2 YYNGEE. CDR3 nucleotides: TGTGCCAGCAGCCCCGGGGTAGCGGGGGGGCTGGAGACCCAGTACTTC. Protein: CASSPGVAGGLETQYF. Complete variable domain (other parts from reference TRBV9 and TRBJ2-5): DSGVTQTPKHLITATGQRVTLRCSPRSGDLSVYWYQQSLDQGLQFLIQYYNGEERAKGNILERFSAQQFPDLHSELNLSSLELGDSALYFCASSPGVAGGLETQYFGPGTRLLVL.

J is TRBJ2-4 and V is TRBV10-2; 9 bases are a match to TRBD2. With 3 bases clipped from V and 5 bases from J, the junction kept 11 bases outside the gene matches. The germline gives CDR1 WSHSY, CDR2 SAAADI. This CDR3 comprises 17 residues. The CDR3: CASSEVRRSSGENIQYF. Here the CDR3 DNA reads TGCGCCAGCAGTGAAGTCCGCAGGTCTAGCGGGGAAAACATTCAGTACTTC.

V is TRBV7-9 and J is TRBJ1-1; a possible D gene is TRBD1 (5 bases). CDR3 length: 13 amino acids. From germline, CDR1 is SEHNR and CDR2 FQNEAQ (reference sequence). Trimming stripped 3 bases from V and 6 bases from J, with 11 bases between. CDR3 DNA sequence: TGTGCCAGCAGCTTGCAGGGCTTCGCTGAAGCTTTCTTT. Its protein is CASSLQGFAEAFF.

This chain links TRBV6-4 with TRBJ2-5, with a weak D call TRBD2 (6 bases). The CDR3 totals 13 residues. CDR1 and CDR2 from the germline V gene are MRHNA and SNTAGT. Between the trimmed V and J ends, which lost 6 bases and 7 bases, there was a span of 15 bases. CDR3 DNA sequence: TGTGCCAGCAGCCGCGTCCCGGAGGGGACCCAGTACTTC. Translating gives CASSRVPEGTQYF.

The rearrangement links TRBV30 to TRBJ1-1; possible D gene TRBD1, 5 bases. Germline CDR1 is GTSNPN and CDR2 is SVGIG (reference sequence). The length of the CDR3 is 14 residues. Trimming took off 5 bases at V and 3 bases at J, with 16 bases between the two ends. The CDR3 DNA is TGTGCCTGGGGCTCAGGAGGGACGGACACTGAAGCTTTCTTT. The encoded protein is CAWGSGGTDTEAFF.

The chain employs TRBV4-1 and TRBJ2-2, with a possible D match to TRBD1 (6 bases). Trimming removed 4 bases from V and 4 bases from J, with 13 bases in between. The CDR3 loop spans 15 amino acids. The germline V gene has CDR1 MGHRA and CDR2 YSYEKL. This CDR3 reads CASSPGQGPTGELFF. CDR3 sequence (DNA): TGCGCCAGCAGCCCGGGGCAGGGGCCCACCGGGGAGCTGTTTTTT.

The J gene is TRBJ1-3, the V gene TRBV30, with D hard to call. This CDR3 spans 16 amino acids. Between the trimmed V and J ends, which lost 0 bases and 0 bases, there was a span of 12 bases. The germline CDR1 and CDR2 sequences are GTSNPN and SVGIG (reference sequence). The CDR3 is CAWSVGIGDSGNTIYF. The CDR3 DNA sequence: TGTGCCTGGAGTGTCGGGATTGGGGACTCTGGAAACACCATATATTTT. Drawing the rest from reference TRBV30 and TRBJ1-3, the complete variable domain is SQTIHQWPATLVQPVGSPLSLECTVEGTSNPNLYWYRQAAGRGLQLLFYSVGIGQISSEVPQNLSASRPQDRQFILSSKKLLLSDSGFYLCAWSVGIGDSGNTIYFGEGSWLTVV.

This sequence joins TRBV7-8 and TRBJ2-1; 11 bases agree with TRBD2. This CDR3 is 19 amino acids long. Per germline, CDR1 SGHVS and CDR2 FQNEAQ. The junction had 15 bases not matched to a gene; V was cut back by 1 base and J by 7 bases. The CDR3 DNA reads TGTGCCAGCAGCTTAGGGGCTAGCGGGGGGAAAAGGTGGGGGAATGAGCAGTTCTTC. Translated, it gives CASSLGASGGKRWGNEQFF.

The V gene is TRBV6-6, the J gene TRBJ2-7; TRBD1 might be the D (5 bases). From germline, CDR1 is MNHNY and CDR2 SVGAGI (reference sequence). CDR3 size: 12 residues. Trimming took off 7 bases at V and 5 bases at J, with 12 bases between the two ends. CDR3 in amino acids: CASTMEGDEQYF. The CDR3 region has the DNA TGTGCCAGCACTATGGAAGGGGACGAGCAGTACTTC.

The chain links TRBV30 to TRBJ2-3; 10 bases map to TRBD2. Germline CDR1 reads GTSNPN; CDR2 reads SVGIG (reference sequence). The CDR3 is 15 residues long. Trimming cost V 0 bases and J 4 bases; bases outside gene matches: 4. This CDR3 reads CAWSVLAGESDTQYF. DNA of the CDR3: TGTGCCTGGAGTGTCCTAGCGGGGGAGTCAGATACGCAGTATTTT.

The chain combines TRBV18 with TRBJ2-5; D remains unclear. Trimming cost V 3 bases and J 3 bases, with 5 bases left between them. This CDR3 region has 12 residues. From germline, CDR1 is KGHSH and CDR2 LQKENI. CDR3 nucleotides: TGTGCCAGCTCACCGACTGAAGAGACCCAGTACTTC. Translated: CASSPTEETQYF.

The rearrangement links TRBV11-3 to TRBJ2-5; 9 nucleotides line up with TRBD2. Germline CDR1 and CDR2: SGHNT and YENEEA. CDR3 length equals 14 residues. The V gene end was trimmed by 5 bases and the J gene end by 1 base; junction bases not matched to a gene: 2. CDR3 sequence: CASSKTSGQETQYF. CDR3 nucleotides: TGTGCCAGCAGCAAGACTAGCGGCCAAGAGACCCAGTACTTC.

CDR3 amino acids: CASSPRYGYTF. In DNA form, the CDR3 reads TGTGCCAGCAGCCCCCGGTATGGCTACACCTTC. This rearrangement joins TRBV6-5 to TRBJ1-2; no reliable D call. This CDR3 region has 11 residues. Looked up from germline, CDR1 is MNHEY and CDR2 is SVGAGI. The V gene lost 6 bases and the J gene lost 5 bases, with 7 bases spanning the gap.

The chain couples TRBV5-1 to TRBJ2-5, with TRBD1 matching over 7 bases. Germline CDR1 and CDR2: SGHRS and YFSETQ. The V segment lost 4 bases and the J segment 2 bases; nucleotides outside the gene matches: 5. The CDR3 runs 14 residues. CDR3 DNA: TGCGCCAGCAGCCTTTCCAGGGGGCAAGAGACCCAGTACTTC. Its translation: CASSLSRGQETQYF.

As DNA, the CDR3 is TGCAGCGCCGAGGGACAGGGCTTTTACAATGAGCAGTTCTTC. It specifies CSAEGQGFYNEQFF. The chain recombines TRBV29-1 with TRBJ2-1; 9 bases are shared with TRBD1. The CDR3 is made up of 14 amino acids. Germline values: CDR1 SQVTM, CDR2 ANQGSEA. The trim removed 7 bases at V and 4 bases at J, leaving 8 bases unmatched.

The chain has TRBV6-5 and TRBJ2-7; TRBD1 matches at 10 bases. Germline V lookup: CDR1 MNHEY, CDR2 SVGAGI. This CDR3 is 14 amino acids long. With 5 bases clipped from V and 1 base from J, the junction kept 2 bases outside the gene matches. This chain's CDR3 is CASSPGQGSYEQYF. The DNA of the CDR3 is TGTGCCAGCAGTCCGGGACAGGGGTCCTACGAGCAGTACTTC.

The chain has TRBV15 and TRBJ2-6; TRBD2 is a possible D gene (5 bases). The CDR3 contains 16 residues. Trimming pared 0 bases from V and 2 bases from J, leaving 8 bases between. Germline V lookup: CDR1 LNHNV, CDR2 YYDKDF (reference sequence). As DNA, the CDR3 is TGTGCCACCAGCAGAGATCGGGAAACTGGGGCCAACGTCCTGACTTTC. Its translation is CATSRDRETGANVLTF. The whole variable domain, filled in from reference TRBV15 and TRBJ2-6, reads DAMVIQNPRYQVTQFGKPVTLSCSQTLNHNVMYWYQQKSSQAPKLLFHYYDKDFNNEADTPDNFQSRRPNTSFCFLDIRSPGLGDTAMYLCATSRDRETGANVLTFGAGSRLTVL.

V is TRBV7-2 and J is TRBJ1-2; 9 bases align to TRBD1. CDR1 SGHTA and CDR2 FQGNSA come from the germline V gene. Trimming removed 1 base from V and 7 bases from J; junction bases left unmatched: 10. The CDR3 consists of 16 residues. Here the CDR3 DNA reads TGTGCCAGCAGCTTAGTCCCGGGACAGGGTAAGGCTGGCTACACCTTC. Protein sequence: CASSLVPGQGKAGYTF. Filled out from reference TRBV7-2 and TRBJ1-2, the complete variable domain reads GAGVSQSPSNKVTEKGKDVELRCDPISGHTALYWYRQSLGQGLEFLIYFQGNSAPDKSGLPSDRFSAERTGGSVSTLTIQRTQQEDSAVYLCASSLVPGQGKAGYTFGSGTRLTVV.

V usage is TRBV14 and J usage is TRBJ1-2; maybe TRBD1 (6 bases). This CDR3 region has 15 residues. V shed 2 bases and J shed 4 bases, with 14 bases lying between them. CDR1 is SGHDN and CDR2 is FVKESK in the germline V gene. Here the CDR3 DNA reads TGTGCCAGCAGCCAAAAGGGGGAGGGTCCCTATGGCTACACCTTC. Translation: CASSQKGEGPYGYTF.

The chain couples TRBV4-2 to TRBJ1-6; 11 bases fit TRBD1. V was pared by 0 bases and J by 6 bases, with 1 base of the junction left unmatched. Germline V gene data show CDR1 as LGHNA and CDR2 as YNFKEQ. This CDR3 comprises 16 residues. The CDR3 DNA sequence: TGTGCCAGCAGCCAAGAGGGGACAGGGGGTAATTCACCCCTCCACTTT. Encoded protein: CASSQEGTGGNSPLHF.